This T cell receptor (beta chain) originates from a study of OX40 agonist ivuxolimab in advanced cancers. Study as a whole: Patients' therapy was ivuxolimab, an antibody that acts as an agonist of OX40 (CD134). Subjects had a mean age of around 60 years, with a range of roughly 23 to 80; just over 80% were male.

CDR1 and CDR2 (germline): LGHNA, YNFKEQ. The CDR3 is 14 amino acids. Sequencing was performed with immunoSEQ multiplex PCR; in TCRdb, only in-frame clones are kept and a portion is missing. The sample has about 22,000 clones; 65% to 80% are singletons. The cohort excluded patients with autoimmune disease history or systemic immunosuppression. This sequence joins TRBV4-2 and TRBJ2-5, with D maybe TRBD1 (6 bases). The better agreement between TRBJ2-7 and the DNA end casts doubt on the J call. This receptor was identified in an adult with an advanced solid tumor such as melanoma, head and neck, liver or kidney cancer. This sample comprised CD4+ or CD8+ T cells sorted from blood, obtained in a trial of the OX40 agonist ivuxolimab. This CDR3 reads CASSQGADTGEQYF. The CDR3 coding sequence is TGTGCCAGCAGCCAGGGGGCAGACACGGGCGAGCAGTACTTC.